This T cell receptor beta chain came from a study of human T cells and chemical hapten exposure. A single record per CDR3 protein comes from TCRdb applying MiXCR to the RACE reads. The table lists under 200,000 distinct CDR3 sequences, 25% to 35% of them singletons. CDR3 length equals 14 residues. CDR1 and CDR2 from the germline V gene are MNHEY and SVGEGT. The V end lost 7 bases, the J end lost 1 base, and 12 bases lay between the germline ends. Time point given: patch test 3, about 24 weeks after DPC sensitization. Documented treatment: therapeutic diphenylcyclopropenone sensitization with weekly scalp DPC.

The clonotype was recovered from a woman aged 18-30 years with alopecia areata. Some clones in this sample may be carry-over from other donors' samples. The chain uses TRBV6-2 or TRBV6-3 and TRBJ2-3, with D perhaps matching TRBD1 (6 bases). Material: whole blood, obtained in connection with sensitization to the hapten diphenylcyclopropenone (DPC). The CDR3: CASNGGGGTDTQYF. CDR3 coding DNA: TGTGCCAGCAATGGGGGCGGTGGCACAGATACGCAGTATTTT.